The 18 T cell receptor beta chains below were found in one sample sequenced in a study of regulatory T cells in long-lasting Graves disease. Arm-PCR of CDR3 regions and iRepertoire HTBI primers were used to build TCR beta libraries. Via MiXCR, TCRdb re-called the multiplex PCR reads, giving one row per CDR3 protein. The table records about 450,000 distinct CDR3 sequences, about 16% of them present only once. Time point meaning: newly diagnosed GD, antithyroid drugs for less than 3 months. Preparation of the TCR library used RNA extracted from PBMCs. Separately, the same data were catalogued under a study of T cells in Graves' hyperthyroidism and ophthalmopathy.

The sequencing used peripheral blood mononuclear cells (PBMCs), collected at new diagnosis, from a patient treated with antithyroid drugs. These receptors came from a woman aged 25-40 years with Graves disease.

This clonotype was seen many times. J is TRBJ2-3 and V is TRBV10-3; the match to TRBD2 covers 9 bases. Per the germline V gene, CDR1 is ENHRY and CDR2 is SYGVKD. V lost 5 bases and J lost 0; bases outside the gene matches: 0. CDR3 length: 14 residues. The CDR3 region has the DNA TGTGCCATCAGTACTAGCGGGAGCACAGATACGCAGTATTTT. Amino acid sequence: CAISTSGSTDTQYF.

A remark on this clonotype: This may be a read error: a much more frequent sequence differs by one nucleotide. The genes are TRBV12-3 or TRBV12-4 and TRBJ2-2; 8 positions agree with TRBD1. The length of the CDR3 is 15 residues. CDR3 protein: CASSLDRVRTRELFF. DNA for the CDR3: TGTGCCAGCAGCTTGGACAGGGTCCGCACCAGGGAGCTGTTTTTT.

Here the CDR3 reads CASSPYQDSPLSYF. Here the CDR3 DNA reads TGTGCCAGCAGCCCATATCAGGACAGCCCCCTGTCGTATTTT. The rearrangement joins TRBV14 to TRBJ2-3; maybe TRBD1 (6 bases). Trimming removed 4 bases at V and 14 bases at J, with 22 bases between. The CDR3 totals 14 residues. CDR1 SGHDN and CDR2 FVKESK come from the germline V gene.

This clonotype has at least ten counts. This chain links TRBV11-3 with TRBJ2-1; D could derive from TRBD1 or TRBD2 (5 bases each). The CDR3 has 15 amino acids. The germline CDR1 and CDR2 sequences are SGHNT and YENEEA. V was trimmed by 1 base and J by 9 bases, leaving 16 bases between them. The CDR3 sequence: CASSLGGAGVSEQFF. Written as DNA, the CDR3 is TGTGCCAGCAGCTTAGGTGGGGCCGGGGTAAGTGAGCAGTTCTTC.

This clonotype was seen ten or more times. V is TRBV5-1 and J is TRBJ2-1, with 13 bases identical to TRBD2. Germline CDR1 reads SGHRS; CDR2 reads YFSETQ. Trimming at V came to 3 bases and at J to 8 bases, leaving 8 bases not matched to a gene. The CDR3 runs 16 residues. The chain's CDR3 is CASSSGTSGTSHEQFF. CDR3 in DNA: TGCGCCAGCAGCTCGGGGACTAGCGGGACATCCCATGAGCAGTTCTTC.

This clonotype was seen only a few times. The rearrangement links TRBV20-1 to TRBJ1-2; no reliable D call. CDR1 is DFQATT and CDR2 is SNEGSKA in the germline V gene (reference sequence). The CDR3 consists of 16 residues. Deletions cut 0 bases from V and 5 bases from J, with 19 bases between. The CDR3 DNA reads as TGCAGTGCTAGAGATCGGCAGCAGATTATTCGATATGGCTACACCTTC. Translation gives CSARDRQQIIRYGYTF.

V and J are TRBV6-1 and TRBJ2-2; 9 bases match TRBD2. V trimming: 8 bases; J trimming: 5 bases; junction bases outside the gene matches: 15. Germline V gene sequence: CDR1 MNHNS, CDR2 SASEGT. This CDR3 region has 17 residues. CDR3 coding DNA: TGTGCCAGCTCATACTTAGCGGGAGCCTCGGGGACCGGGGAGCTGTTTTTT. Translated: CASSYLAGASGTGELFF.

This clonotype has ten or more counts. The V call is TRBV20-1, the J call TRBJ2-3; the D gene is possibly TRBD1 (6 bases). This CDR3 is 14 amino acids long. Trimming took off 3 bases at V and 11 bases at J, with 21 bases between the two ends. Germline V gene sequence: CDR1 DFQATT, CDR2 SNEGSKA (reference sequence). In nucleotides, the CDR3 is TGCAGTGCTAGGCGCCTGACAGGTCCTTTGGGGCAGTATTTT. This sequence encodes CSARRLTGPLGQYF.

The rearrangement joins TRBV7-9 to TRBJ1-2; D gene ambiguous. With 2 bases removed from V and 8 bases from J, the gap between germline ends came to 12 bases. In germline, CDR1 is SEHNR, CDR2 FQNEAQ (reference sequence). CDR3 size: 13 residues. The CDR3 DNA sequence: TGTGCCAGCAGCTTATTGGTGGGCGAGGGCTACACCTTC. Its translation: CASSLLVGEGYTF.

This clonotype was seen at least ten times. The rearrangement uses TRBV5-6 and TRBJ1-1; D is perhaps TRBD1 (6 bases). Germline lookup yields CDR1 SGHDT and CDR2 YYEEEE. Trimming left V 4 bases short and J 3 bases short, with 10 bases between. CDR3 length equals 13 residues. DNA of the CDR3: TGTGCCAGCAGCCGAGGACAGTACACTGAAGCTTTCTTT. Residues: CASSRGQYTEAFF.

Notes on this clonotype: At one boundary the junction diverges from the germline segment, which might be a read error. The V and J genes are TRBV11-3 and TRBJ2-1; D is perhaps TRBD1 (5 bases). CDR3 length: 14 amino acids. CDR1 is SGHNT and CDR2 is YENEEA in the germline V gene. CDR3 coding DNA: TGTGCCAGCAGCAAGGGGCCTCCGTACAATGGGCAGTTCTTC. Protein sequence: CASSKGPPYNGQFF.

This clonotype has only a few counts. V usage is TRBV7-2 and J usage is TRBJ2-7; 7 positions agree with TRBD2. The CDR3 consists of 13 residues. Trimming took 1 base from V and 5 from J; bases not matched to a gene: 2. From germline, CDR1 is SGHTA and CDR2 FQGNSA. CDR3 in amino acids: CASSLGGSHEQYF. The CDR3 nucleotides are TGTGCCAGCAGCTTAGGCGGGAGTCACGAGCAGTACTTC. The entire variable domain, with the rest obtained from reference TRBV7-2 and TRBJ2-7, is as follows: GAGVSQSPSNKVTEKGKDVELRCDPISGHTALYWYRQSLGQGLEFLIYFQGNSAPDKSGLPSDRFSAERTGGSVSTLTIQRTQQEDSAVYLCASSLGGSHEQYFGPGTRLTVT.

CDR3 loop: CASSPMTSLLSNEQFF. Here the CDR3 DNA reads TGTGCCAGCAGCCCTATGACTAGCCTTTTGTCCAATGAGCAGTTCTTC. The chain employs TRBV7-9 and TRBJ2-1; 7 bases are shared with TRBD2. There are 16 residues in the CDR3. Germline lookup yields CDR1 SEHNR and CDR2 FQNEAQ (reference sequence). V was pared by 5 bases and J by 6 bases, with 13 bases of the junction left unmatched.

This clonotype occurred many times. CDR3 amino acids: CASSQDGTYNEQFF. CDR3 DNA: TGTGCCAGCAGCCAAGACGGTACCTACAATGAGCAGTTCTTC. The chain links TRBV4-2 to TRBJ2-1; no reliable D call. The V gene lost 0 bases and the J gene lost 2 bases, with 5 bases spanning the gap. The CDR3 loop spans 14 amino acids. Germline loops: CDR1 LGHNA, CDR2 YNFKEQ.

This chain links TRBV2 with TRBJ2-3; possible D gene TRBD2, 6 bases. CDR1 and CDR2 (germline): SNHLY, FYNNEI. This CDR3 spans 14 amino acids. Trimming took 7 bases from V and 1 from J, leaving 12 bases between them. The DNA of the CDR3 is TGTGCCAGCAAGCCGGGAGTTGGCACAGATACGCAGTATTTT. This gives the protein CASKPGVGTDTQYF.

This clonotype was counted a few times. The chain joins TRBV6-1 to TRBJ2-7; tentatively, D is TRBD1 (5 bases). The germline V and J ends were trimmed by 6 bases and 2 bases, with 17 bases remaining between them. CDR3 length: 15 amino acids. The germline gives CDR1 MNHNS, CDR2 SASEGT. CDR3 residues: CASSAVGVRTYEQYF. In DNA, the CDR3 is TGTGCCAGCAGCGCCGTAGGGGTAAGGACCTACGAGCAGTACTTC.

This rearrangement joins TRBV15 to TRBJ2-1, with 13 bases aligning to TRBD2. CDR3 length: 16 residues. In germline, CDR1 is LNHNV, CDR2 YYDKDF (reference sequence). J gave up 4 bases and V 9 bases, and 9 bases lay outside the gene matches. The DNA for the CDR3 is TGTGCCACTCGACTAGCGGGAGGCCCCAATTACAATGAGCAGTTCTTC. Its protein is CATRLAGGPNYNEQFF.

This clonotype was detected many times. The J gene is TRBJ2-3, the V gene TRBV28; 10 bases map to TRBD2. The CDR3 is 16 residues long. V shed 2 bases, J shed 3 bases, and the junction held 5 bases outside the gene matches. In germline, CDR1 is MDHEN, CDR2 SYDVKM. Here the CDR3 reads CASSLIAGGLTDTQYF. The CDR3 bases are TGTGCCAGCAGTTTAATAGCGGGAGGCCTAACAGATACGCAGTATTTT.